This TCR beta chain was found in a study of cytomegalovirus exposure and HLA in healthy donors (dated by TCRdb to the late 2010s). Some background on the complete study: According to a later analysis, the approximately 120 validation repertoires were produced on the same platform as the roughly 700 repertoires of the first cohort. The study aimed to test whether cataloging public T cell receptors could reveal signatures of past pathogen exposure. Besides the first cohort of hundreds of subjects, a separate validation cohort made up of roughly 130 different subjects was used. To predict cytomegalovirus infection status, the study brought together high-throughput TCR immunosequencing, statistical association of individual TCRs with disease status, and machine learning. Beyond this particular receptor, the publication reports: A later analysis had no HLA typing for the validation cohort, so co-occurrence there was scored across all 130 or so repertoires. A total of around 150 TCR beta chains were listed by the study as associated with cytomegalovirus. In a later analysis, TCRs clustered in the first cohort were found to also tend to co-occur in the roughly 120 validation repertoires, with approximately 94% of cluster scores above 0. The classifier was reported to diagnose cytomegalovirus status with high specificity and sensitivity in both the original cohort and the validation cohort. It was suggested by the authors that the approach could potentially be generalized to other disease states and immunological phenotypes. Most TCR sequences were seen in very few donors, while some public TCRs were found in many individuals. In vitro tests confirmed that three of the cytomegalovirus-associated TCR beta chains recognize cytomegalovirus antigens.

Library creation used the immunoSEQ multiplex PCR assay. As for the authors' bioinformatics: A statistical classification framework was developed to diagnose cytomegalovirus status using the catalog of TCR beta chain sequences. The immuneACCESS repertoire file appears here via TCRdb, limited to in-frame rearrangements. These files lack a portion of the clones; in checked studies, under half of the deficit traces to unresolved V genes, and the cause of the others is not known. D and trimming come from the DNA, and the V and J calls and clone size come from that table. The sample data list roughly 70,000 clones, and approximately 96% of these were observed just once. Around 1.5% of the sample goes to the ten largest clones. The donors belonged to the validation cohort of about 120 subjects, which was separate from the 666-subject first cohort. CDR1 MGHRA and CDR2 YSYEKL are derived from the germline V gene. From cysteine to phenylalanine, the CDR3 is 17 amino acids long. Only the CDR3 part of the read is kept: 51 bases, read in frame from the first base. From V the trimming removes 3 bases and from J it removes 5 bases, while the gene matches leave 16 bases of the junction unaccounted for.

On this clone: The antigen this receptor binds is unknown. Per-nucleotide qualities are absent, and no much larger clonotype sits a single base away.

Sequenced input: PBMCs. The chain is assembled from TRBV4-1 and TRBJ2-7, and 7 junctional nucleotides match TRBD2. This TCR was recovered from a young woman in good health and CMV-seropositive. The CDR3 corresponds to CASSQGPGLPHPHEQYF. The nucleotide sequence reads TGCGCCAGCAGCCAGGGACCGGGACTACCCCATCCCCACGAGCAGTACTTC.